A selection of T cell receptor beta chains follows, all from one sample in a study of cytomegalovirus exposure and HLA in healthy donors. Clones were sequenced by immunoSEQ multiplex PCR, and TCRdb holds only the in-frame ones, with some missing. The sample includes around 86,000 clones, just over 75% seen only once; the top ten take more than 2.5%. The sample taken for sequencing was PBMCs. Receptors were obtained from a man aged 45 to 65 in good health and CMV-seropositive. CDR3s include the opening cysteine and the closing phenylalanine or tryptophan. The D gene is left open where the match is weak. Only part of the rows carry a size: once, few, many, or a class if the clone is expanded.

v_call	d_call	j_call	clone_size	cdr3_nt	cdr3_aa
TRBV7-9	.	TRBJ1-1	.	TGTGCCAGCAGCTCCCTAAAGACAGGATTGAACACTGAAGCTTTCTTT	CASSSLKTGLNTEAFF
TRBV6-4	.	TRBJ2-3	.	TGTGCCAGCAGTGAGGGCGAGGGAGAGGTAGATACGCAGTATTTT	CASSEGEGEVDTQYF
TRBV7-6	.	TRBJ1-1	.	TGTGCCAGCAGCTTAGGCCCTGACGGCGGCTACGTCATGAACACTGAAGCTTTCTTT	CASSLGPDGGYVMNTEAFF
TRBV6-6	.	TRBJ2-1	.	TGTGCCCTCATGGGCGACACCTACAATGAGCAGTTCTTC	CALMGDTYNEQFF
TRBV6-5	TRBD2	TRBJ2-1	.	TGTGCCAGCAGTTGGACTAGCGGATACATGTTAGGGGAGCAGTTCTTC	CASSWTSGYMLGEQFF
TRBV6-6	TRBD1	TRBJ2-7	.	TGTGCCAGCAGGAGTGGGACAGCCTACGAGCAGTACTTC	CASRSGTAYEQYF
TRBV7-9	.	TRBJ2-7	once	TGTGCCAGCTCCCTACCGGTGCGCTCCTACGAGCAGTACTTC	CASSLPVRSYEQYF
TRBV10-3	.	TRBJ1-1	.	TGTGCCATCAGTGAGTCTCAGGGGAAGAACACTGAAGCTTTCTTT	CAISESQGKNTEAFF
TRBV29-1	.	TRBJ2-3	.	TGCAGCCCCTCCCAGGATACGCAGTATTTT	CSPSQDTQYF
TRBV7-8	.	TRBJ2-7	.	TGTGCCAGCAACCCCCTCCCAGGGTCAAACTACGAGCAGTACTTC	CASNPLPGSNYEQYF
TRBV19	.	TRBJ1-5	.	TGTGCCAGTGGTATGCAGGGGAGCAATCAGCCCCAGCATTTT	CASGMQGSNQPQHF
TRBV7-9	TRBD2	TRBJ2-2	.	TGTGCCAGCAGACAATCCGGGGGCGGGAGGACCGGGGAGCTGTTTTTT	CASRQSGGGRTGELFF
TRBV28	TRBD2	TRBJ2-7	.	TGTGCCAGCAGTCAACTAGCGGGAGGCTCCTACGAGCAGTACTTC	CASSQLAGGSYEQYF
TRBV5-4	TRBD2	TRBJ2-1	.	TGTGCCAGCAGCGGAAGGACTAGCGGGAAATTGAATGAGCAGTTCTTC	CASSGRTSGKLNEQFF
TRBV9	TRBD2	TRBJ2-2	.	TGTGCCAGCAGCGTAGGACTAGCGGAAAACACCGGGGAGCTGTTTTTT	CASSVGLAENTGELFF
TRBV27	.	TRBJ1-2	.	TGTGCCAGCAGTTTATCGGCAGGGATGGGTGGCTACACCTTC	CASSLSAGMGGYTF
TRBV9	.	TRBJ2-3	.	TGTGCCAGCAGCGTCGTAATCTCAGATACGCAGTATTTT	CASSVVISDTQYF
TRBV7-9	TRBD1	TRBJ1-1	.	TGTGCCAGCAGCTTAGGGGACAGGGTGGCGGCTTTCTTT	CASSLGDRVAAFF
TRBV9	.	TRBJ2-3	.	TGTGCCAGCAGCCTGGAGGGATTAGGAGATACGCAGTATTTT	CASSLEGLGDTQYF
TRBV4-1	TRBD2	TRBJ2-1	once	TGCGCCAGCAGCCAAGTCAGTTTTACTAGCGGGAGCAATGAGCAGTTCTTC	CASSQVSFTSGSNEQFF
TRBV9	.	TRBJ2-3	.	TGTGCCAGCAGCGTAGACGGGAAGGCGGCAGATACGCAGTATTTT	CASSVDGKAADTQYF
TRBV7-6	.	TRBJ2-1	.	TGTGCCAGCAGCTCTCAGGGTATGGAGCAGTTCTTC	CASSSQGMEQFF
TRBV5-1	.	TRBJ2-6	few	TGCGCCAGCATCCCGGACAGCCTCTCTGGGGCCAACGTCCTGACTTTC	CASIPDSLSGANVLTF
TRBV11-2	TRBD2	TRBJ2-1	.	TGTGCCAGCAGCCCACGGGGGACTAGCGGGAGTAGTACCTACAATGAGCAGTTCTTC	CASSPRGTSGSSTYNEQFF
TRBV19	TRBD1	TRBJ1-2	.	TGTGCCAGTAGTAAACGGGACAGGCCTTCTGGTGGGTACACCTTC	CASSKRDRPSGGYTF
TRBV5-6	TRBD2	TRBJ2-5	.	TGTGCCAGCAGCTTACGATCGCGGGAGGAGACCCAGTACTTC	CASSLRSREETQYF